The 26 T cell receptor beta chains reported below all come from one sample, sequenced in a study of response to subunit inactivated influenza vaccine (dated by TCRdb to between 2017 and 2018). Libraries were built with RT-PCR. TCRdb lists the instrument as Illumina HiSeq 2500. TCRdb cleaned the public reads at Q25 with fastp, built clones with MiXCR and kept in-frame beta chains. Entries that share a CDR3 protein sequence are merged under the most common genes and DNA. The sample table lists about 520,000 distinct CDR3 sequences, roughly 25% of them with a count of one. The ten largest make up 1.5% to 2% of the sample. The sequencing used CD4+ T cells sorted from PBMCs, collected roughly 5 days after vaccination. These receptors all stem from a man in his fifties or sixties who received an inactivated influenza vaccine. Donor details come from another sample of the same person, matched by shared clones.

The CDR3 nucleotides are TGCGCCAGCAGTCAATCGGGAGCCTTTAACATTCAGTACTTC. Amino acid sequence: CASSQSGAFNIQYF. The gene calls are TRBV23-1 and TRBJ2-4; D perhaps matches TRBD2 (5 bases). TRBV23-1 falls under the ORF class, with uncertain function. V shed 0 bases and J shed 7 bases, with 10 bases lying between them. The CDR3 runs to 14 residues.

In this sample, this clonotype turned up a few times. The chain combines TRBV5-1 with TRBJ2-7; TRBD1 aligns across 7 bases. The V and J ends lost 0 bases and 5 bases, in that order; junction bases with no gene match: 5. This CDR3 has 14 amino acids. Germline loops: CDR1 SGHRS, CDR2 YFSETQ. In DNA, the CDR3 is TGCGCCAGCAGCTTGGTAACAGGGGTTCACGAGCAGTACTTC. Amino acids: CASSLVTGVHEQYF.

The chain carries TRBV20-1 and TRBJ1-1, with a weak D call TRBD1 (5 bases). The CDR3 spans 14 residues. CDR1 and CDR2 from the germline V gene are DFQATT and SNEGSKA (reference sequence). Trimming took 1 base from V and 1 from J, leaving 10 bases between them. CDR3: CSARARGGNTEAFF. CDR3 coding DNA: TGCAGTGCTAGAGCAAGGGGCGGGAACACTGAAGCTTTCTTT.

This clonotype was counted ten times or more. The chain joins TRBV7-9 to TRBJ2-7, with D possibly matching TRBD1 (6 bases). Germline V gene lookup returns CDR1 SEHNR and CDR2 FQNEAQ (reference sequence). The CDR3 totals 14 residues. V was pared by 1 base and J by 5 bases, with 12 bases between. CDR3 region: CASSLGQGLDEQYF. In DNA, the CDR3 is TGTGCCAGCAGCTTAGGGCAGGGGCTCGACGAGCAGTACTTC.

The chain recombines TRBV20-1 with TRBJ2-7; TRBD2 aligns across 10 bases. The CDR3 extends over 13 amino acids. The V and J ends lost 6 bases and 3 bases, in that order; junction bases with no gene match: 5. CDR1 is DFQATT and CDR2 is SNEGSKA in the germline V gene (reference sequence). The CDR3, as DNA: TGCAGTGCAAGGACTAGCGGCCTCTACGAGCAGTACTTC. Its translation is CSARTSGLYEQYF.

This clonotype occurred once. CDR3 region: CSAGMGTVNSPLHF. The DNA for the CDR3 is TGCAGTGCCGGTATGGGGACAGTTAATTCACCCCTCCACTTT. This chain links TRBV20-1 with TRBJ1-6; TRBD1 aligns across 7 bases. The CDR3 runs to 14 residues. J gave up 6 bases and V 6 bases, and 8 bases lay outside the gene matches. In germline, CDR1 is DFQATT, CDR2 SNEGSKA (reference sequence).

The genes are TRBV24-1 and TRBJ1-1; TRBD1 agrees at 8 bases. The CDR3 covers 19 residues. Germline V CDR1 and CDR2: KGHDR, SFDVKD. V gave up 4 bases and J gave up 2 bases; unmatched junction bases: 17. This CDR3 reads CATSDPTAVRQGCNTEAFF. In DNA, the CDR3 is TGTGCCACCAGTGACCCAACCGCCGTGCGACAGGGGTGCAACACTGAAGCTTTCTTT.

This clonotype was counted a single time. This rearrangement joins TRBV7-8 to TRBJ1-5, with D hard to call. This CDR3 has 14 residues. Per the germline V gene, CDR1 is SGHVS and CDR2 is FQNEAQ. V was trimmed by 5 bases and J by 2 bases, leaving 10 bases between them. The CDR3 region has the DNA TGTGCCAGCAGCGGTATTAGGGGCAATCAGCCCCAGCATTTT. It yields the protein CASSGIRGNQPQHF.

The chain links TRBV11-1 to TRBJ2-3, with TRBD2 as a possible D gene (6 bases). Germline V CDR1 and CDR2: SGHAT, FQDESV (reference sequence). The CDR3 totals 17 residues. Trimming pared 5 bases from V and 2 bases from J, leaving 20 bases between. CDR3 sequence reads: CASSPRRGVAPTDTQYF. CDR3 coding DNA: TGTGCCAGCAGCCCCCGGAGGGGTGTCGCCCCCACAGATACGCAGTATTTT.

The chain recombines TRBV7-2 with TRBJ1-2; tentatively, D is TRBD1 (6 bases). This CDR3 is 17 amino acids long. The V gene's germline CDR1 is SGHTA and CDR2 FQGNSA. V was pared by 2 bases and J by 3 bases, with 19 bases between. The CDR3 sequence is CASSLLLGRGVDYGYTF. The CDR3 DNA reads TGTGCCAGCAGCTTACTCCTAGGGAGGGGGGTCGACTATGGCTACACCTTC.

The gene calls are TRBV12-3 or TRBV12-4 and TRBJ2-3; D is undetermined. Trimming stripped 2 bases from V and 2 bases from J, with 11 bases between. This CDR3 is 15 amino acids long. Here the CDR3 reads CASSLWQSSTDTQYF. The CDR3 nucleotides are TGTGCCAGCAGTTTATGGCAGTCCTCCACAGATACGCAGTATTTT.

This chain connects TRBV20-1 to TRBJ2-7, with D possibly being TRBD1 (6 bases). Germline V gene lookup returns CDR1 DFQATT and CDR2 SNEGSKA (reference sequence). The CDR3 sequence is 14 residues long. The ends were cut back, 5 bases at V and 0 bases at J, with 14 bases in the middle. The CDR3 loop is CSALQGRSSYEQYF. The CDR3 nucleotides read TGCAGTGCTTTACAGGGAAGGAGCTCCTACGAGCAGTACTTC.

This clonotype was picked up a small number of times. The CDR3, as DNA: TGTGCCACCAGCAGAGATGCGACAGGGAACTCCTACGAGCAGTACTTC. Protein: CATSRDATGNSYEQYF. The chain uses TRBV15 and TRBJ2-7; TRBD1 aligns across 7 bases. The V gene's germline CDR1 is LNHNV and CDR2 YYDKDF (reference sequence). V was pared by 0 bases and J by 0 bases, with 5 bases of the junction left unmatched. CDR3 length: 16 residues.

This sequence joins TRBV7-2 and TRBJ2-3; a possible D gene is TRBD1 (5 bases). V dropped 3 bases and J dropped 1 base, with 11 bases sitting between them. Looked up from germline, CDR1 is SGHTA and CDR2 is FQGNSA. The CDR3 sequence is 15 residues long. DNA for the CDR3: TGTGCCAGCAGCTTTTGGGGCGCGCGCACAGATACGCAGTATTTT. Protein product: CASSFWGARTDTQYF.

This clonotype was counted between two and nine times. The chain employs TRBV7-9 and TRBJ1-6, with D unresolved. The CDR3 consists of 14 residues. V was trimmed by 4 bases and J by 6 bases, leaving 10 bases between them. The germline gives CDR1 SEHNR, CDR2 FQNEAQ (reference sequence). CDR3 region: CASSYKGTNSPLHF. CDR3 in DNA: TGTGCCAGCAGCTACAAGGGAACTAATTCACCCCTCCACTTT.

This clonotype occurred a few times. The chain is built from TRBV20-1 and TRBJ2-2, with D possibly being TRBD2 (7 bases). Germline loops: CDR1 DFQATT, CDR2 SNEGSKA (reference sequence). CDR3 length equals 16 residues. V lost 0 bases, J lost 2 bases, and 13 bases lay in between. The CDR3 region is CSAREGSGTNTGELFF. The DNA for the CDR3 is TGCAGTGCTAGAGAAGGGAGCGGGACAAACACCGGGGAGCTGTTTTTT.

J is TRBJ2-1 and V is TRBV7-2; 7 bases fit TRBD1. From germline, CDR1 is SGHTA and CDR2 FQGNSA. The CDR3 sequence is 16 residues long. The V segment lost 6 bases and the J segment 4 bases; nucleotides outside the gene matches: 12. The CDR3 bases are TGTGCCAGCAGACCAAGCGGCAGGGGGTCGTACAATGAGCAGTTCTTC. The encoded protein is CASRPSGRGSYNEQFF.

This clonotype was counted once. This chain connects TRBV7-2 to TRBJ2-7; 8 nucleotides line up with TRBD1. Germline CDR1 is SGHTA and CDR2 is FQGNSA. Losses at the gene ends were 2 bases for V and 7 bases for J; bases not matched to a gene: 4. The CDR3 has 13 residues. CDR3 region: CASSLRQGWEQYF. Here the CDR3 DNA reads TGTGCCAGCAGCTTAAGACAGGGGTGGGAGCAGTACTTC.

This chain links TRBV28 with TRBJ2-5; 11 nucleotides align to TRBD2. V trimming: 7 bases; J trimming: 7 bases; junction bases outside the gene matches: 14. The CDR3 runs 16 residues. Germline CDR1 reads MDHEN; CDR2 reads SYDVKM. The CDR3 protein is CASTPGIAGGPGTQYF. DNA of the CDR3: TGTGCCAGCACCCCTGGGATAGCGGGAGGGCCGGGGACCCAGTACTTC.

This clonotype was observed a single time. V usage is TRBV14 and J usage is TRBJ2-1; D is uncertain. V dropped 0 bases and J dropped 1 base, with 4 bases sitting between them. This CDR3 has 14 amino acids. In germline, CDR1 is SGHDN, CDR2 FVKESK. This CDR3 is CASSQERSYNEQFF. Here the CDR3 DNA reads TGTGCCAGCAGCCAAGAACGGTCCTACAATGAGCAGTTCTTC.

The J gene is TRBJ2-3, the V gene TRBV7-8; no reliable D call. Germline assignment: CDR1 SGHVS and CDR2 FQNEAQ. The CDR3 length is 13 residues. The V end was cut by 1 base, the J end by 7 bases, with 9 bases between. The CDR3: CASSLVRLNTQYF. In DNA form, the CDR3 reads TGTGCCAGCAGCTTAGTACGGCTGAATACGCAGTATTTT.

This clonotype showed up many times. The rearrangement uses TRBV5-1 and TRBJ2-5, with TRBD1 matching 7 bases. The CDR3 runs to 14 residues. Germline assignment: CDR1 SGHRS and CDR2 YFSETQ. The V and J ends lost 2 bases and 2 bases, in that order; junction bases with no gene match: 3. This CDR3 reads CASSFQGVQETQYF. As DNA, the CDR3 is TGCGCCAGCAGCTTTCAGGGGGTTCAAGAGACCCAGTACTTC. Based on the CDR3 plus reference TRBV5-1 and TRBJ2-5, the full variable domain is KAGVTQTPRYLIKTRGQQVTLSCSPISGHRSVSWYQQTPGQGLQFLFEYFSETQRNKGNFPGRFSGRQFSNSRSEMNVSTLELGDSALYLCASSFQGVQETQYFGPGTRLLVL.

V usage is TRBV28 and J usage is TRBJ2-1; D possibly corresponds to TRBD1 (5 bases). This CDR3 region has 12 residues. V was trimmed by 3 bases and J by 10 bases, leaving 10 bases between them. CDR1 MDHEN and CDR2 SYDVKM come from the germline V gene. In nucleotides, the CDR3 is TGTGCCAGCAGTTTCAGGGCCCGCGAGCAGTTCTTC. Amino acids: CASSFRAREQFF.

The rearrangement joins TRBV7-9 to TRBJ2-7; D is unclear. This CDR3 has 11 amino acids. CDR1 is SEHNR, CDR2 FQNEAQ, per germline (reference sequence). Trimming removed 5 bases at V and 8 bases at J, with 10 bases between. The CDR3 here is CASSDDEQQYF. For the CDR3, the DNA is TGTGCCAGCAGCGATGATGAACAGCAGTACTTC.

Here the CDR3 DNA reads TGCGCCAGCAGCTTGGGGGACAGATGGGGCTACACCTTC. It encodes CASSLGDRWGYTF. The genes are TRBV5-1 and TRBJ1-2, with 7 bases aligning to TRBD1. Germline V gives CDR1 SGHRS, CDR2 YFSETQ. J lost 8 bases, V lost 0 bases, and 4 bases had no gene match. The CDR3 has 13 residues.

This rearrangement joins TRBV7-9 to TRBJ2-7; D not resolved. The germline V gene has CDR1 SEHNR and CDR2 FQNEAQ (reference sequence). Trimming removed 2 bases at V and 7 bases at J, with 12 bases between. The CDR3 spans 13 residues. This CDR3 reads CASSLRAQQEQYF. CDR3 bases: TGTGCCAGCAGCTTAAGGGCACAGCAAGAGCAGTACTTC.